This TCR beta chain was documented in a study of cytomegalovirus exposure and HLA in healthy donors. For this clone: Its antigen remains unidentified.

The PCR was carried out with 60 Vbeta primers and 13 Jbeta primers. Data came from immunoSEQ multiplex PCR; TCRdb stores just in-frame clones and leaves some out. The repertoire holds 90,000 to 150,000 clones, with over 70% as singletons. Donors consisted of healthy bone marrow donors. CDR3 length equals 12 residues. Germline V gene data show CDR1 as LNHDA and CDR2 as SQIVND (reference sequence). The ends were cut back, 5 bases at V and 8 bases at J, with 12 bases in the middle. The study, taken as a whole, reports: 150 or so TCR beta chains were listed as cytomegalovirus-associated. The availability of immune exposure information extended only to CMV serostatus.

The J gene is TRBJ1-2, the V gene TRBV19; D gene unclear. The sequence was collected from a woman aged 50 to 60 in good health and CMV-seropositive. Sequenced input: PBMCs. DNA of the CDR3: TGTGCCAGTAGTCCCGGAAGGAGAGGCTACACCTTC. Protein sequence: CASSPGRRGYTF.